This TCR beta chain was captured in a study of prognosis after radiotherapy for stage I lung cancer. Across the whole study: Non-small cell lung cancer patients at stage I were enrolled between early 2018 and 2019. Following radiotherapy, a few patients went on to present distant metastases at a median of 7 months, and over twelve exhibited no significant progression. Study-level points and caveats: Patients who went on to get distant metastases had lower Shannon entropy after stereotactic body radiation therapy.

TCR beta CDR3 was amplified from genomic DNA by two-round multiplex PCR. The use of primers specific to each TRBV and TRBJ gene characterized first-round PCR. One entry per CDR3 protein results from TCRdb running MiXCR on the multiplex PCR reads. The data show 31,000 or so distinct CDR3 sequences, with 35% to 45% seen just once and over 15% held by the top ten. CDR1 ENHRY and CDR2 SYGVKD come from the germline V gene. This CDR3 spans 14 amino acids. Trimming cost V 6 bases and J 0 bases; bases outside gene matches: 2. Worth noting for this clonotype: The antigen remains undetermined.

The receptor was derived from a donor at least 50 years old with non-small cell lung cancer. Sequenced material: PBMCs, taken before or after stereotactic body radiation therapy (not recorded which). The chain is built from TRBV10-3 and TRBJ2-3; 8 bases line up with TRBD1. DNA for the CDR3: TGTGCCATCAGAGGGACAGGCAGCACAGATACGCAGTATTTT. This sequence encodes CAIRGTGSTDTQYF.